The 8 T cell receptor beta chains below were found in one sample sequenced in a study of cytomegalovirus exposure and HLA in healthy donors. Use of 60 Vbeta and 13 Jbeta primers characterized the PCR. Measured with immunoSEQ multiplex PCR; TCRdb has only the in-frame clones, and not every one. The table lists about 200,000 clones, 73% of them singletons. Sequences were obtained from PBMCs. These receptors all stem from a woman aged 25 to 39 in good health and CMV-seronegative.

The rearrangement joins TRBV5-6 to TRBJ1-1; tentative D call: TRBD1 (5 bases). Germline assignment: CDR1 SGHDT and CDR2 YYEEEE. The CDR3 covers 13 residues. Trimming took 1 base from V and 8 from J, leaving 12 bases between them. CDR3 sequence (DNA): TGTGCCAGCAGCTTGTCCCAGGGCGAAGAAGCTTTCTTT. It yields the protein CASSLSQGEEAFF.

This chain uses TRBV5-6 with TRBJ1-4, with D uncertain. Trimming pared 7 bases from V and 6 bases from J, leaving 19 bases between. The CDR3 covers 15 residues. Germline CDR1 reads SGHDT; CDR2 reads YYEEEE. The CDR3 sequence: CASGLRADYYEKLFF. In DNA form, the CDR3 reads TGTGCCAGCGGCCTGAGGGCCGATTATTATGAAAAACTGTTTTTT.

The CDR3 reads CASSPIGLAASNYEQYF. The CDR3, as DNA: TGTGCCAGTAGTCCCATCGGACTAGCGGCATCCAATTACGAGCAGTACTTC. This chain uses TRBV19 with TRBJ2-7; 10 bases match TRBD2. The V gene's germline CDR1 is LNHDA and CDR2 SQIVND (reference sequence). Trimming at V came to 5 bases and at J to 4 bases, leaving 14 bases not matched to a gene. The CDR3 extends over 17 amino acids.

This clone was seen more than once but under ten times. V gene TRBV7-2 combines with J gene TRBJ1-1; D is uncertain. CDR1 SGHTA and CDR2 FQGNSA come from the germline V gene. This CDR3 is 13 amino acids long. Trimming left V 5 bases short and J 1 base short, with 8 bases between. CDR3 DNA sequence: TGTGCCAGCAGCCCCAGAAGGAACACTGAAGCTTTCTTT. Translating it yields CASSPRRNTEAFF.

The chain has TRBV5-1 and TRBJ2-7; D is possibly TRBD2 (7 bases). V dropped 4 bases and J dropped 3 bases, with 17 bases sitting between them. The CDR3 spans 15 residues. Germline lookup yields CDR1 SGHRS and CDR2 YFSETQ. CDR3 sequence reads: CASSGAGRGHYEQYF. DNA for the CDR3: TGCGCCAGCAGCGGGGCCGGGCGGGGGCACTACGAGCAGTACTTC.

This chain links TRBV27 with TRBJ2-5, with 11 bases aligning to TRBD1. With the DNA end fitting TRBJ2-7 better, the J assignment may be wrong. This CDR3 is 15 amino acids long. Germline V lookup: CDR1 MNHEY, CDR2 SMNVEV (reference sequence). The DNA for the CDR3 is TGTGCCAGCAGTTCCCCCGGGACAGGGGGCTACGAGCAGTACTTC. It translates to CASSSPGTGGYEQYF.

This sequence joins TRBV7-3 and TRBJ2-6; 9 nucleotides line up with TRBD1. V was pared by 1 base and J by 0 bases, with 10 bases of the junction left unmatched. The germline CDR1 and CDR2 sequences are SGHTA and FQGTGA. The CDR3 runs to 20 residues. CDR3: CASSLRAETGGVSGANVLTF. The CDR3 DNA is TGTGCCAGCAGCTTAAGGGCCGAGACAGGGGGAGTCTCTGGGGCCAACGTCCTGACTTTC.

The rearrangement links TRBV7-8 to TRBJ2-7, with a tentative D call TRBD2 (5 bases). This CDR3 spans 15 amino acids. Germline CDR1 reads SGHVS; CDR2 reads FQNEAQ. Trimming stripped 4 bases from V and 4 bases from J, with 17 bases between. The CDR3 DNA reads TGTGCCAGCAGCTCATCTGGGTTTCCGGGGTACGAGCAGTACTTC. This translates into CASSSSGFPGYEQYF.